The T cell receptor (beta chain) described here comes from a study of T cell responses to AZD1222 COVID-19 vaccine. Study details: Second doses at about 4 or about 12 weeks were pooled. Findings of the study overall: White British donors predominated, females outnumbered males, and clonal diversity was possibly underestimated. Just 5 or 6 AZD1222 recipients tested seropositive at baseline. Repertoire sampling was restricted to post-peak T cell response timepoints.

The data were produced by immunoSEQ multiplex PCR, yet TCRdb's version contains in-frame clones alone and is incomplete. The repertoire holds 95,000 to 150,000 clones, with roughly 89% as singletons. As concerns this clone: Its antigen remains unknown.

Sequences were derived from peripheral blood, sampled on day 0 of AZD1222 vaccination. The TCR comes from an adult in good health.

As DNA, the CDR3 is TGCGCCAGCAGCTTGCCCCTCCACAATGAGCAGTTCTTC. Its translation: CASSLPLHNEQFF. The chain couples TRBV5-1 to TRBJ2-1; D is unresolved. CDR3 length: 13 residues. In germline, CDR1 is SGHRS, CDR2 YFSETQ. Trimming took 1 base from V and 5 from J, leaving 7 bases between them.